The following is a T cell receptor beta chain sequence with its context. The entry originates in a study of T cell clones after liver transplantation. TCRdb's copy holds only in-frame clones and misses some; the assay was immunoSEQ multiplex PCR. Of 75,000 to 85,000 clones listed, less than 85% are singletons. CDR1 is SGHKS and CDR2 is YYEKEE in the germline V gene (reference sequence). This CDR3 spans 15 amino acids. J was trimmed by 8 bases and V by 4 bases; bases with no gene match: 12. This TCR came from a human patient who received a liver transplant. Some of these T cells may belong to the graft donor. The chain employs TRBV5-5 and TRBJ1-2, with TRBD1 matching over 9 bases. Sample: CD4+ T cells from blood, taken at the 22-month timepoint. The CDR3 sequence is CASSTGTGTPWGYTF. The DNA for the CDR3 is TGTGCCAGCAGCACCGGGACAGGGACCCCTTGGGGCTACACCTTC.